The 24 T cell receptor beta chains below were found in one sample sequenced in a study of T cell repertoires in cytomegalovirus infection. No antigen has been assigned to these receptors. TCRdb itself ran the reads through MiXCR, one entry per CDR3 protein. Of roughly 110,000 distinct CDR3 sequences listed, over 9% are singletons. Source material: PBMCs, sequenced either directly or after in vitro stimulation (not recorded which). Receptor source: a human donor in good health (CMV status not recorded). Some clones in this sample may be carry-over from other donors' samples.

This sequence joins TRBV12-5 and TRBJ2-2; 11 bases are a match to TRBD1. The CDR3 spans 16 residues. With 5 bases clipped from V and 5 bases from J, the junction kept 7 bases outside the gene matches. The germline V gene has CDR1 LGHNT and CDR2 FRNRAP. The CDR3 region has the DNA TGTGCTAGTGGTCCCATCTGGGACAGGGGGACCGGGGAGCTGTTTTTT. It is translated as CASGPIWDRGTGELFF.

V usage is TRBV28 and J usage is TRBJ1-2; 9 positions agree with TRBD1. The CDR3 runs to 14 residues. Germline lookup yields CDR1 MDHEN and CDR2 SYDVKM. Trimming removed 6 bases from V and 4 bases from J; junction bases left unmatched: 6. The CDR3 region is CASSITGGSYGYTF. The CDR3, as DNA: TGTGCCAGCAGCATAACAGGGGGCAGCTATGGCTACACCTTC.

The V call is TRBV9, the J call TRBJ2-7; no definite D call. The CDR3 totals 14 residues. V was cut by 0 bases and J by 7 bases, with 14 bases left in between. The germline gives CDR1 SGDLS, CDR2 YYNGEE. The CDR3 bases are TGTGCCAGCAGCGTAGTCGGTACCAGTCAGGAGCAGTACTTC. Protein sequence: CASSVVGTSQEQYF.

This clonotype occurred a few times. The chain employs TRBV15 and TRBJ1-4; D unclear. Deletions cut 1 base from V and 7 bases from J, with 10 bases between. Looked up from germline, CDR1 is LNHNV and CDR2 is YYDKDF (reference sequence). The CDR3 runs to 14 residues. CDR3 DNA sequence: TGTGCCACCAGCAGAGGAGGTCGGGCTGAAAAACTGTTTTTT. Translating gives CATSRGGRAEKLFF. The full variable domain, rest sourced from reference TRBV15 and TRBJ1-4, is DAMVIQNPRYQVTQFGKPVTLSCSQTLNHNVMYWYQQKSSQAPKLLFHYYDKDFNNEADTPDNFQSRRPNTSFCFLDIRSPGLGDTAMYLCATSRGGRAEKLFFGSGTQLSVL.

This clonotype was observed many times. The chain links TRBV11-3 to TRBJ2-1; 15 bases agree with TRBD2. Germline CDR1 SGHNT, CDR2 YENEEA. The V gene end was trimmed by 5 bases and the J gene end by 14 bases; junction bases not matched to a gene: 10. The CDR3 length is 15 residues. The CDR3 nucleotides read TGTGCCAGCAGCACCAGGACTAGCGGGAGGGCGAAGGAGTTCTTC. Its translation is CASSTRTSGRAKEFF.

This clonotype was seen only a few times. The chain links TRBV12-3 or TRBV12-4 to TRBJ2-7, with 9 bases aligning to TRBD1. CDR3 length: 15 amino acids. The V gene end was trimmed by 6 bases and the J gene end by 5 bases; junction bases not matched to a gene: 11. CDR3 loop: CASRGSGQGVHEQYF. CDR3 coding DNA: TGTGCCAGCAGAGGGTCGGGACAGGGTGTCCACGAGCAGTACTTC.

CDR3 in DNA: TGTGCCAGCAGCTTAGCGGGGGAGGGCTTCACTGAAGCTTTCTTT. This gives the protein CASSLAGEGFTEAFF. V usage is TRBV7-2 and J usage is TRBJ1-1, with a possible D match to TRBD1 (5 bases). Germline CDR1 reads SGHTA; CDR2 reads FQGNSA. This CDR3 is built from 15 residues. V gave up 0 bases and J gave up 4 bases, with 12 bases separating them.

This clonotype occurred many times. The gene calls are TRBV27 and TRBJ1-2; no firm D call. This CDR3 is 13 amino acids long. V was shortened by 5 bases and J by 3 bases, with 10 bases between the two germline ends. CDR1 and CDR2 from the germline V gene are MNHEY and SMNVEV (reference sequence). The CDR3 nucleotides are TGTGCCAGCAGTCCCGGTAACCACTATGGCTACACCTTC. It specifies CASSPGNHYGYTF.

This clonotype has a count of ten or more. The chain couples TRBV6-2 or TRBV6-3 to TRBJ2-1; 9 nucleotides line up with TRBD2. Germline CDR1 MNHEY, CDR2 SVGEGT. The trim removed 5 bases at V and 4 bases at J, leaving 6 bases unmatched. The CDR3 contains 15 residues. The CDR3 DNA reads TGTGCCAGCAGTGACGGACTAGCGTCATACAATGAGCAGTTCTTC. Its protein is CASSDGLASYNEQFF.

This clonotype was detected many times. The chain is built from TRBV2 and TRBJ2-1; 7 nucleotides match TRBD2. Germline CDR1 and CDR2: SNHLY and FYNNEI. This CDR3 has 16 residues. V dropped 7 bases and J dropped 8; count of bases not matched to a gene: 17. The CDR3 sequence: CASIFQAGIGFDEQFF. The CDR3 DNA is TGTGCCAGCATATTCCAAGCGGGAATTGGTTTCGATGAGCAGTTCTTC.

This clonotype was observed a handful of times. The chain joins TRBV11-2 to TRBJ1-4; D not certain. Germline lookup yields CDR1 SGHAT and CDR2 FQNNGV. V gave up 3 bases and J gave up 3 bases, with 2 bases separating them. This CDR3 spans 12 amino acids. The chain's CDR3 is CASSFANEKLFF. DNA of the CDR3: TGTGCCAGCAGCTTTGCTAATGAAAAACTGTTTTTT.

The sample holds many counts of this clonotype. CDR3 DNA: TGTGCCAGCAGCTTAGTAACAGGGGCACCAGGAAACACCATATATTTT. Protein product: CASSLVTGAPGNTIYF. The chain combines TRBV7-9 with TRBJ1-3, with 7 bases fitting TRBD1. Germline CDR1 is SEHNR and CDR2 is FQNEAQ (reference sequence). V shed 1 base and J 4 bases; nucleotides not matched to a gene: 7. The CDR3 spans 16 residues.

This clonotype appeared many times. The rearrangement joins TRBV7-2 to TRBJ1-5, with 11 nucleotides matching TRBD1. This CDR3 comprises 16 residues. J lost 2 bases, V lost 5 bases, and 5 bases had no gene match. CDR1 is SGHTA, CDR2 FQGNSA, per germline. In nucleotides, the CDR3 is TGTGCCAGCAGCGGCGGGACAGGGGGTGGCAATCAGCCCCAGCATTTT. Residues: CASSGGTGGGNQPQHF.

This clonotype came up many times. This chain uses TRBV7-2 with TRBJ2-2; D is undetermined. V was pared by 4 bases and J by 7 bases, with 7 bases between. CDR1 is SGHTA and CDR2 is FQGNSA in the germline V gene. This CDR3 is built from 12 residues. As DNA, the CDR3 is TGTGCCAGCAGCTCGTTTGGCGGGGAGCTGTTTTTT. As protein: CASSSFGGELFF.

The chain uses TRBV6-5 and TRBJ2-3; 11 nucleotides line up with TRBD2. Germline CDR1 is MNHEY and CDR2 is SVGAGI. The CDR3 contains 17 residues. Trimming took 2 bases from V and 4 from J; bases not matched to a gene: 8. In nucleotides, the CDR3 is TGTGCCAGCAGTTACCTAGTTACTAGCGGGAGCGCAGATACGCAGTATTTT. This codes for CASSYLVTSGSADTQYF.

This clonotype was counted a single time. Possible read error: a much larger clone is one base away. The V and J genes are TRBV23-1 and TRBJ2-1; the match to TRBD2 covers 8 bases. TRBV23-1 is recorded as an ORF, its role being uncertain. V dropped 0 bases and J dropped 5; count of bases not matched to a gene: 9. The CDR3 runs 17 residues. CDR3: CASSQSELAGPHNEQFF. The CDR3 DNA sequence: TGCGCCAGCAGTCAATCGGAGTTAGCGGGACCCCACAATGAGCAGTTCTTC.

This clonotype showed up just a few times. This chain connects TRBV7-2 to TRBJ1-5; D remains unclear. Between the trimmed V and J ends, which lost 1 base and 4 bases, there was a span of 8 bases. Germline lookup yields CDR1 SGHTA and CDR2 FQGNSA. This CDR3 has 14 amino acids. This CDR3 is CASSLEPQNQPQHF. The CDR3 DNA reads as TGTGCCAGCAGCTTAGAGCCCCAAAATCAGCCCCAGCATTTT. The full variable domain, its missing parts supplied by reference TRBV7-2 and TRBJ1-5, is GAGVSQSPSNKVTEKGKDVELRCDPISGHTALYWYRQSLGQGLEFLIYFQGNSAPDKSGLPSDRFSAERTGGSVSTLTIQRTQQEDSAVYLCASSLEPQNQPQHFGDGTRLSIL.

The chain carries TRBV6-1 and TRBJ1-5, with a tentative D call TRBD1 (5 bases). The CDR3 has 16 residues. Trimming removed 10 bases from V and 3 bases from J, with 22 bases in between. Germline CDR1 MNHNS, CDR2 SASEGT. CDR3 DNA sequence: TGTGCCAACAGACCGGGACGAACTAGCGACAATCAGCCCCAGCATTTT. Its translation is CANRPGRTSDNQPQHF.

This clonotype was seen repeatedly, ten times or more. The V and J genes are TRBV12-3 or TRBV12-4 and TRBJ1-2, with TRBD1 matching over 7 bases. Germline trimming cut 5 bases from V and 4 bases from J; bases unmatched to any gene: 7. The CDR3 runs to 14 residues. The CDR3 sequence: CASSSLQGSYGYTF. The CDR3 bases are TGTGCCAGCAGTAGCCTACAGGGGAGCTATGGCTACACCTTC.

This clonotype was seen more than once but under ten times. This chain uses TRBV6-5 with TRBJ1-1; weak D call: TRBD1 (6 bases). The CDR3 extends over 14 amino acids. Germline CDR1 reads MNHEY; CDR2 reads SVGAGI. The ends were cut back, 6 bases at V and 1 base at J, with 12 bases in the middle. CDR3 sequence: CASSPGVWNTEAFF. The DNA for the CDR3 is TGTGCCAGCAGCCCAGGGGTCTGGAACACTGAAGCTTTCTTT.

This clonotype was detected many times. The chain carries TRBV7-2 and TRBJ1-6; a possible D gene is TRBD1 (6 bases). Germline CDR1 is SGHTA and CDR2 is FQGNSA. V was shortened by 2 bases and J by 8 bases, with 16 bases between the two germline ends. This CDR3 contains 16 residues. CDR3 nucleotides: TGTGCCAGCAGCTTAAGCGGACAGCCCCGGGATTCACCCCTCCACTTT. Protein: CASSLSGQPRDSPLHF.

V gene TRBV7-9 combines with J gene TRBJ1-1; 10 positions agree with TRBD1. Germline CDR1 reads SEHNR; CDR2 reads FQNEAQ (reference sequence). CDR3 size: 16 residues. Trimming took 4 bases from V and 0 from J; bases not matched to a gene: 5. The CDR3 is CASSSDRGQMNTEAFF. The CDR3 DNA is TGTGCCAGCAGCTCAGACAGGGGGCAAATGAACACTGAAGCTTTCTTT.

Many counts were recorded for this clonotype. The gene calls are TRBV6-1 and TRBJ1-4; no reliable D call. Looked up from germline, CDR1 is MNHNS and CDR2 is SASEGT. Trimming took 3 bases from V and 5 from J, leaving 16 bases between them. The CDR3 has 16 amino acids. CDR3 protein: CASSDIRRASNEKLFF. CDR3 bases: TGTGCCAGCAGTGACATACGCCGGGCCTCGAATGAAAAACTGTTTTTT.

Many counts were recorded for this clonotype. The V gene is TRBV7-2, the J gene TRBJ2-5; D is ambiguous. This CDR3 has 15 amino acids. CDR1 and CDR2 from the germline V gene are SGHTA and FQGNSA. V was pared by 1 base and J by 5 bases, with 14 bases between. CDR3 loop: CASSLGQTQRETQYF. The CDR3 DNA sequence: TGTGCCAGCAGCTTAGGGCAGACTCAACGGGAGACCCAGTACTTC.